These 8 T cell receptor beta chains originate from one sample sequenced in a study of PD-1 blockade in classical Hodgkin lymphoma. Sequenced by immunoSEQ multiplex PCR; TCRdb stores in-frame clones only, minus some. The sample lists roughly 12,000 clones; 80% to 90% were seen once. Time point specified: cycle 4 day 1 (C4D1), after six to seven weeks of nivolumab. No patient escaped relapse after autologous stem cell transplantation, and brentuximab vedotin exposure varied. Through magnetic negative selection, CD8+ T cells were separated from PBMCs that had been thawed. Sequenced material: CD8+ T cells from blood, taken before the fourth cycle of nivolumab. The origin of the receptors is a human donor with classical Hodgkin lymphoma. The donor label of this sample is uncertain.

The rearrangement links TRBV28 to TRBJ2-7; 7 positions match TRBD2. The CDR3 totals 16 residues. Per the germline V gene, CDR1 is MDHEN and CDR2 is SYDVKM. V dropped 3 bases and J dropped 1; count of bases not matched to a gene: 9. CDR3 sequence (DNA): TGTGCCAGCAGTTTTCATACTAGCGTATATTCCTACGAGCAGTACTTC. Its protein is CASSFHTSVYSYEQYF. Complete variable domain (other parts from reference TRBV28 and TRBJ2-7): DVKVTQSSRYLVKRTGEKVFLECVQDMDHENMFWYRQDPGLGLRLIYFSYDVKMKEKGDIPEGYSVSREKKERFSLILESASTNQTSMYLCASSFHTSVYSYEQYFGPGTRLTVT.

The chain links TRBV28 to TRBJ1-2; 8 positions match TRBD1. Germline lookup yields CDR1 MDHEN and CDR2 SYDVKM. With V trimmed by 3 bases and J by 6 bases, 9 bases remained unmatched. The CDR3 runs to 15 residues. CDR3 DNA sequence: TGTGCCAGCAGTTTTGGCCAGGGGGCGAGAGATGGCTACACCTTC. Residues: CASSFGQGARDGYTF.

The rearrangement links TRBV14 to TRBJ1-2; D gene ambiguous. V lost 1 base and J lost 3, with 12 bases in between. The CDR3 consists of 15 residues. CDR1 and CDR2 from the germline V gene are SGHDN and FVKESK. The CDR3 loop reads CASSQVRRDDYGYTF. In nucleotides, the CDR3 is TGTGCCAGCAGCCAAGTTCGGAGAGACGACTATGGCTACACCTTC.

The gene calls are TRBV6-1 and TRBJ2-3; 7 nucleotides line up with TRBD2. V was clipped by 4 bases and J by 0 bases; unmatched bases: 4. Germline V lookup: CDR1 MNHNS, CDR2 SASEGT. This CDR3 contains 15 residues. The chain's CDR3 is CASSAASGSTDTQYF. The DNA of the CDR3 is TGTGCCAGCAGTGCGGCTAGCGGCAGCACAGATACGCAGTATTTT.

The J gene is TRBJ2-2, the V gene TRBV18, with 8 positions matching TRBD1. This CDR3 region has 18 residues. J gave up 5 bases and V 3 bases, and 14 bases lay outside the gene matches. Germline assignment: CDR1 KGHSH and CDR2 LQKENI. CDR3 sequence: CASSPSGQVYKSTGELFF. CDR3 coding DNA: TGTGCCAGCTCACCGTCGGGACAGGTATACAAGTCTACCGGGGAGCTGTTTTTT.

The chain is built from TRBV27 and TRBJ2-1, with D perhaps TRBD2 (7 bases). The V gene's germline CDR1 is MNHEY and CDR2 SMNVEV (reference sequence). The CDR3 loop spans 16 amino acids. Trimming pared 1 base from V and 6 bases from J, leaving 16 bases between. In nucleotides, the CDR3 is TGTGCCAGCAGTTTATTGGGCGGGAGAGGGGGCAATGAGCAGTTCTTC. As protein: CASSLLGGRGGNEQFF.

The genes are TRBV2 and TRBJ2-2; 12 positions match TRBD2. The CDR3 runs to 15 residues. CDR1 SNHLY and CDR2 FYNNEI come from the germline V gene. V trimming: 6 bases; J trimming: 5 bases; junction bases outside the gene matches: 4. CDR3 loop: CASRWTSGTTGELFF. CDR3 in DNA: TGTGCCAGCAGGTGGACTAGCGGGACGACCGGGGAGCTGTTTTTT.

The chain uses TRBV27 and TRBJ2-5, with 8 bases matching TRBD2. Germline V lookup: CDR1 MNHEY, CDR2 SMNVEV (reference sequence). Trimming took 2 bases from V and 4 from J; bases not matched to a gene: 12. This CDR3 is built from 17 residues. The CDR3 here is CASSLRGGTSGGETQYF. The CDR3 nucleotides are TGTGCCAGCAGTTTAAGGGGGGGAACTAGCGGTGGAGAGACCCAGTACTTC.